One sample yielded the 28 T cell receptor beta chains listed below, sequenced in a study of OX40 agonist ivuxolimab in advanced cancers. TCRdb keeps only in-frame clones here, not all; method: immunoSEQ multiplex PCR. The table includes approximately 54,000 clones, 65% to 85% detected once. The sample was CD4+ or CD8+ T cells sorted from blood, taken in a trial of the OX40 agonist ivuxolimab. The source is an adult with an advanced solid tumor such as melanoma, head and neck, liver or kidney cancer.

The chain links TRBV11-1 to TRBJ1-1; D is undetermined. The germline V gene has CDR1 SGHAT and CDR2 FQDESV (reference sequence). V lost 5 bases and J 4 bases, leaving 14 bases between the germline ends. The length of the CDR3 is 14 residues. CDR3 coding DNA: TGTGCCAGCAGCCCCCGGAGGGCAGTCACTGAAGCTTTCTTT. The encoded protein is CASSPRRAVTEAFF. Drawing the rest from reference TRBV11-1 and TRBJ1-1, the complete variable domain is EAEVAQSPRYKITEKSQAVAFWCDPISGHATLYWYRQILGQGPELLVQFQDESVVDDSQLPKDRFSAERLKGVDSTLKIQPAELGDSAMYLCASSPRRAVTEAFFGQGTRLTVV.

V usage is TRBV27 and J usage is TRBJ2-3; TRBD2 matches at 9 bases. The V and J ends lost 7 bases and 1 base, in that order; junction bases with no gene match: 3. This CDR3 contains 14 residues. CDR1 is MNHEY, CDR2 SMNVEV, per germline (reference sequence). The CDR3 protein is CASKERGGTDTQYF. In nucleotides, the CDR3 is TGTGCCAGCAAGGAGCGGGGGGGCACAGATACGCAGTATTTT.

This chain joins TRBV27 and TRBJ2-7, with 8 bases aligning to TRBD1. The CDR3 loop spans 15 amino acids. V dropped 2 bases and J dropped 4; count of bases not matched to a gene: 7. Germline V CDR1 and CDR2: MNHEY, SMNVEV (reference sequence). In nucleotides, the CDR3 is TGTGCCAGCAGTTTAGTGTCAGGGGGCGGTTACGAGCAGTACTTC. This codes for CASSLVSGGGYEQYF.

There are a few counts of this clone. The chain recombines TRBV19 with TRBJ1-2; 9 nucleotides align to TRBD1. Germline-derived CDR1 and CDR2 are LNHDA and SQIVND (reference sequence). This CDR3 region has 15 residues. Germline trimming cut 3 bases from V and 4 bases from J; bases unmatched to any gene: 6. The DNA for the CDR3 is TGTGCCAGTAGTATTAGTGGGACAGGGCTCTATGGCTACACCTTC. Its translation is CASSISGTGLYGYTF.

Here the CDR3 DNA reads TGTGCCAGCAGTGGCTACAATTCGGGACAGGGATTAGATACGCAGTATTTT. Its translation: CASSGYNSGQGLDTQYF. The J gene is TRBJ2-3, the V gene TRBV2, with 9 bases fitting TRBD1. This CDR3 is built from 17 residues. The V gene's germline CDR1 is SNHLY and CDR2 FYNNEI. V was clipped by 4 bases and J by 5 bases; unmatched bases: 13.

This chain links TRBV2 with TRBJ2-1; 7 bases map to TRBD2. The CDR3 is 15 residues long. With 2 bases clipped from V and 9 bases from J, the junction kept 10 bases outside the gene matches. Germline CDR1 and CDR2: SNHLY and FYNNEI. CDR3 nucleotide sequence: TGTGCCAGCAGTGAAACGGGACTAAGTTTTGGTGAGCAGTTCTTC. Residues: CASSETGLSFGEQFF.

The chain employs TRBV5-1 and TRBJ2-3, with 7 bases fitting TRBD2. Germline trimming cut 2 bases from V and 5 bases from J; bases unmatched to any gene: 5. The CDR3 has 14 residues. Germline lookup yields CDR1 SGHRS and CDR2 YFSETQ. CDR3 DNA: TGCGCCAGCAGCTTTGGGACTAACGGAGATACGCAGTATTTT. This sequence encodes CASSFGTNGDTQYF.

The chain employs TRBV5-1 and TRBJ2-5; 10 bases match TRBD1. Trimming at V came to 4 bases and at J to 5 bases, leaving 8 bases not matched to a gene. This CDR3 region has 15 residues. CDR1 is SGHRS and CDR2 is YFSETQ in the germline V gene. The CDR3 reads CASSRQGAGGETQYF. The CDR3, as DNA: TGCGCCAGCAGCAGACAGGGGGCCGGGGGGGAGACCCAGTACTTC.

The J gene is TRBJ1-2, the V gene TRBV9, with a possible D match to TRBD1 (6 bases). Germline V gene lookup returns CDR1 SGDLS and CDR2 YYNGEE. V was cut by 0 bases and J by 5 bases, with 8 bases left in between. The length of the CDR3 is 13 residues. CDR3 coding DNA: TGTGCCAGCAGCGTAGCGAGGGGGTATGGCTACACCTTC. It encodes CASSVARGYGYTF.

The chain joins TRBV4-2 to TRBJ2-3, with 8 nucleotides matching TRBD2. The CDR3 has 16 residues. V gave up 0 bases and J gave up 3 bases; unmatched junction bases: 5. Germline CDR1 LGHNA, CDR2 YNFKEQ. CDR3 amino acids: CASSQEPQRGTDTQYF. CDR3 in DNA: TGTGCCAGCAGCCAAGAGCCCCAGCGGGGGACAGATACGCAGTATTTT.

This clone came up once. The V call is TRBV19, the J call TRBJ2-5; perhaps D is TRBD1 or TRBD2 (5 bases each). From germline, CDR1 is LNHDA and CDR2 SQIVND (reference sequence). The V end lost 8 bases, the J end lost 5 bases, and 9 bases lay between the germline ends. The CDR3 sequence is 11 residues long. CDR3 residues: CASSGQETQYF. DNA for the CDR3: TGTGCCAGTTCGGGGCAGGAGACCCAGTACTTC.

For the CDR3, the DNA is TGTGCCAGCAGCCCAACACGAACCGGGGAGCTGTTTTTT. It translates to CASSPTRTGELFF. The chain has TRBV7-2 and TRBJ2-2; no clear D. Trimming stripped 5 bases from V and 5 bases from J, with 9 bases between. This CDR3 comprises 13 residues. CDR1 is SGHTA, CDR2 FQGNSA, per germline. The whole variable domain, remainder taken from reference TRBV7-2 and TRBJ2-2, is GAGVSQSPSNKVTEKGKDVELRCDPISGHTALYWYRQSLGQGLEFLIYFQGNSAPDKSGLPSDRFSAERTGGSVSTLTIQRTQQEDSAVYLCASSPTRTGELFFGEGSRLTVL.

CDR3 loop: CASSEHPWSNSPLHF. CDR3 bases: TGTGCCAGCAGTGAGCACCCTTGGAGCAATTCACCCCTCCACTTT. The chain uses TRBV6-1 and TRBJ1-6; D gene ambiguous. Trimming stripped 3 bases from V and 7 bases from J, with 13 bases between. This CDR3 region has 15 residues. Germline CDR1 and CDR2: MNHNS and SASEGT.

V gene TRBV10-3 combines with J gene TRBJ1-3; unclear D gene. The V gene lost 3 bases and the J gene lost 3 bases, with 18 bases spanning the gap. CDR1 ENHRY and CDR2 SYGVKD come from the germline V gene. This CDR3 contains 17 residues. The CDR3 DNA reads TGTGCCATCAGTGACATCCCTCCCACTTTAGGTGGAAACACCATATATTTT. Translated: CAISDIPPTLGGNTIYF.

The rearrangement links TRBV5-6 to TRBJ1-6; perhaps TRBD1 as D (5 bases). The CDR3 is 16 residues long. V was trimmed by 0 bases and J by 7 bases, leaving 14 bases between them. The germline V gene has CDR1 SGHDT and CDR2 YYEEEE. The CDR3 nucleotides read TGTGCCAGCAGCTTGGTGGGGTTAGGGGAAAATTCACCCCTCCACTTT. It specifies CASSLVGLGENSPLHF.

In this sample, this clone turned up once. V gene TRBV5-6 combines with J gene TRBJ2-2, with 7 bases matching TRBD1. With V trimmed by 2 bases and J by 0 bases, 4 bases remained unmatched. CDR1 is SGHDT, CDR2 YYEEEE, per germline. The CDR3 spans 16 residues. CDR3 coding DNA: TGTGCCAGCAGCTTCAGGGGGAGACCGAACACCGGGGAGCTGTTTTTT. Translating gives CASSFRGRPNTGELFF. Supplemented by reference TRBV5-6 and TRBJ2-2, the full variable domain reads DAGVTQSPTHLIKTRGQQVTLRCSPKSGHDTVSWYQQALGQGPQFIFQYYEEEERQRGNFPDRFSGHQFPNYSSELNVNALLLGDSALYLCASSFRGRPNTGELFFGEGSRLTVL.

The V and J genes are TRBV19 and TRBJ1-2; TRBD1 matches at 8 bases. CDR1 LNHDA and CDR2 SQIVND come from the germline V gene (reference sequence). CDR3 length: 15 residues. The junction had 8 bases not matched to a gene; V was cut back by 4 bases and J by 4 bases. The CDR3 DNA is TGTGCCAGTAGTACAGGGGGCAGTTCTTTCTATGGCTACACCTTC. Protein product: CASSTGGSSFYGYTF.

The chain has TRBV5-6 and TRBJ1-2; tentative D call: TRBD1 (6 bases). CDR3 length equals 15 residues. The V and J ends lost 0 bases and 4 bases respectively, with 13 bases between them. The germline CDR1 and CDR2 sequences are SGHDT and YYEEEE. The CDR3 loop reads CASSLGRGRSYGYTF. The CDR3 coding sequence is TGTGCCAGCAGCTTGGGCCGGGGGCGAAGCTATGGCTACACCTTC.

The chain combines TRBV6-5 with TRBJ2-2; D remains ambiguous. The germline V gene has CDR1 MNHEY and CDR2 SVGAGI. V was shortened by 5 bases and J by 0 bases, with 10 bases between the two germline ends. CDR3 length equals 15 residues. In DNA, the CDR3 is TGTGCCAGCAGTCCCTCACGACCGAACACCGGGGAGCTGTTTTTT. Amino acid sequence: CASSPSRPNTGELFF.

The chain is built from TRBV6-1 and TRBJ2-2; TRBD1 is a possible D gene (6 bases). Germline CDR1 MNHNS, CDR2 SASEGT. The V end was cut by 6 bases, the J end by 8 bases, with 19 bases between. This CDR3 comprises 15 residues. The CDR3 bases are TGTGCCAGCAGCCCAGTAGGGGGAGCCCAAGGGGAGCTGTTTTTT. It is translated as CASSPVGGAQGELFF.

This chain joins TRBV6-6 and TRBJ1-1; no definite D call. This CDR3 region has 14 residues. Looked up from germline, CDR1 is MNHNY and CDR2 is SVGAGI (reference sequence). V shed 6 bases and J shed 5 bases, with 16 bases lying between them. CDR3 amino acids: CASRPDPRSTEAFF. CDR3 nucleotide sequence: TGTGCCAGCAGACCCGATCCCCGGTCGACTGAAGCTTTCTTT.

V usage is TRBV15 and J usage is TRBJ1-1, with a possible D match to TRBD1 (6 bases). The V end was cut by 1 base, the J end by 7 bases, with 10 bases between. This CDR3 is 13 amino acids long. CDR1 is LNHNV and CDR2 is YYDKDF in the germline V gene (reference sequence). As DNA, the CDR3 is TGTGCCACCAGCAGAGGACAGGAGGTTGAAGCTTTCTTT. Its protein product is CATSRGQEVEAFF.

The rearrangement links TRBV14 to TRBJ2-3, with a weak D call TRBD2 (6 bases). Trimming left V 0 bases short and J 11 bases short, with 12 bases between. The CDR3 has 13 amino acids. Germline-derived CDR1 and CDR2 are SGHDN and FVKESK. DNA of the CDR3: TGTGCCAGCAGCCAAGATTGGGGGGTCTGGCAGTATTTT. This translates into CASSQDWGVWQYF.

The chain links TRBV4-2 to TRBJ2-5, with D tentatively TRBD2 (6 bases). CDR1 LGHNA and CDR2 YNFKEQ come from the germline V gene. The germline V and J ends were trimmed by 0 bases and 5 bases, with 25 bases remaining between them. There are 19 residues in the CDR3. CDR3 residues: CASSQDFARQWGDAETQYF. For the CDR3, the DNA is TGTGCCAGCAGCCAAGATTTCGCCAGGCAGTGGGGGGATGCCGAGACCCAGTACTTC.

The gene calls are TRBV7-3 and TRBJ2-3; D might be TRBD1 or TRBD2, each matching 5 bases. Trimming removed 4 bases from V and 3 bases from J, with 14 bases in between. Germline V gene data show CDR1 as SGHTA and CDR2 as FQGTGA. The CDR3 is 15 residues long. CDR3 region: CASSSTLGPTDTQYF. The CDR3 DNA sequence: TGTGCCAGCAGCTCCACACTGGGACCAACAGATACGCAGTATTTT.

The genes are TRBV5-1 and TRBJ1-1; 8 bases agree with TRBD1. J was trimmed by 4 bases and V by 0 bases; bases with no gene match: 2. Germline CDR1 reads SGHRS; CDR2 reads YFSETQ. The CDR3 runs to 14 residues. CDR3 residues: CASSLADRGTEAFF. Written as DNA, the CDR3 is TGCGCCAGCAGCTTGGCCGACAGGGGCACTGAAGCTTTCTTT.

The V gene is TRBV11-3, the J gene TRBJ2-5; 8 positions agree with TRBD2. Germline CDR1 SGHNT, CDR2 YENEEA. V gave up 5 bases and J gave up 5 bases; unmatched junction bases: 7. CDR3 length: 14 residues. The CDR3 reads CASSPGGVLETQYF. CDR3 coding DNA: TGTGCCAGCAGCCCGGGGGGGGTTCTGGAGACCCAGTACTTC.

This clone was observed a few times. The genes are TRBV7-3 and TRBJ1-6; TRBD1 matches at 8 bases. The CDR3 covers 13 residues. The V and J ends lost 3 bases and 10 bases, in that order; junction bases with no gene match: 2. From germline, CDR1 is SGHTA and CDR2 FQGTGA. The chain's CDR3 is CASSFDRGSPLHF. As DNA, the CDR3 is TGTGCCAGCAGCTTCGACAGGGGATCACCCCTCCACTTT.